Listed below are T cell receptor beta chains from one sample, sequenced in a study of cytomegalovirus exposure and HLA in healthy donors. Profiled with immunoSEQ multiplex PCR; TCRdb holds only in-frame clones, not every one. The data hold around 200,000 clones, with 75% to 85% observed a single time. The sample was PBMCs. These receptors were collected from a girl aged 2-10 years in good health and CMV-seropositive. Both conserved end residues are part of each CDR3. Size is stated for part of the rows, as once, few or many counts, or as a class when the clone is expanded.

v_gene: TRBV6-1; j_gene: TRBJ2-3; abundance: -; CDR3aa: CASSDLAGGVLKDTQYF
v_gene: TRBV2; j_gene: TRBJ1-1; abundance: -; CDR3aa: CASRGPGFGEAFF
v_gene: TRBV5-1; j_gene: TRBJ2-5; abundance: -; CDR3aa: CASSIGTGNQETQYF
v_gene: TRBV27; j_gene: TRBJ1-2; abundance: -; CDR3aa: CASSFFGTGRLSNYGYTF
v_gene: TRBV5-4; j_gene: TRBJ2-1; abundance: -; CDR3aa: CASTEAGSSYNEQFF
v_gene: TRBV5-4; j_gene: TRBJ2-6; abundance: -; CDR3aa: CASSSRGGSSGANVLTF
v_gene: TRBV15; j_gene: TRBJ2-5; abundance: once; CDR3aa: CATSRDSRAQYF
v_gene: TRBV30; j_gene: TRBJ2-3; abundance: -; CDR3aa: CAWSVLGTGTDTQYF
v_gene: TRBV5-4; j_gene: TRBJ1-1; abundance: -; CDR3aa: CARGRDRNTEAFF
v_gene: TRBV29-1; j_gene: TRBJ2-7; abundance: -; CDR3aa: CSVVSGGVGYF
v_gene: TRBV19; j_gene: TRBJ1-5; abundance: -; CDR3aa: CASSDRTGGLGNQPQHF
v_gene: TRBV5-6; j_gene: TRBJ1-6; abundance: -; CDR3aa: CASSFRILSSYNSPLHF
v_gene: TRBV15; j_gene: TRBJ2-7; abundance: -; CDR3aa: CATGAGGPEEQYF
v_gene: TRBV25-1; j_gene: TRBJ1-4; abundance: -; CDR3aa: CASSDRQGAATNEKLFF
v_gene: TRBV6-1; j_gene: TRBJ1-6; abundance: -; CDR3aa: CASTRTGGHNSPLHF
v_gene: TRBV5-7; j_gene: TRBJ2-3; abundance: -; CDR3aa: CASSLEPYGLADTQYF
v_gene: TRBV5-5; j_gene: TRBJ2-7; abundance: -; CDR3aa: CASSLETYEQYF
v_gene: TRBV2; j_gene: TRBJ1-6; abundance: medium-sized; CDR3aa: CASRGTGSPLHF
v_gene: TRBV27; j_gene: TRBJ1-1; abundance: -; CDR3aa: CASSPYRTGSITEAFF
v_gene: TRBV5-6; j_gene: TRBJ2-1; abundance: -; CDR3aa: CASLERGGRNEQFF
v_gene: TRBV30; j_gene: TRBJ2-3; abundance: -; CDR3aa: CAQTRDSLGDTQYF
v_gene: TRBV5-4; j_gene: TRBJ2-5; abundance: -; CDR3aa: CASSGSRSQETQYF
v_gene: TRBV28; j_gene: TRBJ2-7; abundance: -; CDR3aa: CASSLGRYEQYF
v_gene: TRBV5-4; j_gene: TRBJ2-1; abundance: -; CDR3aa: CASSRGGQSSYNEQFF
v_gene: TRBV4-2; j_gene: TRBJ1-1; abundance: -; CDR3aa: CASSPEGRLGAFF
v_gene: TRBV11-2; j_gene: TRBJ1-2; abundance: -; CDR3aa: CASSPLSAGNYGYTF
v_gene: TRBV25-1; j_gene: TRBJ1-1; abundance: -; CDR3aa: CASTWAGGTEAFF
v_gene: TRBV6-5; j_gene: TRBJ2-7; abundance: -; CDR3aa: CASARQITYEQYF
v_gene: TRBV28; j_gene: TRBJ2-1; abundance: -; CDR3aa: CASSRSGAPLEQFF
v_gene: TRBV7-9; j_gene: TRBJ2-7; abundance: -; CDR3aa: CASSPDRGAGYEQYF
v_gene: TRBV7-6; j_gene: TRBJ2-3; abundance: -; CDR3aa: CASSFIAGVADTQYF
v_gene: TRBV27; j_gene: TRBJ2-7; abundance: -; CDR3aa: CASLWGGNRDGAGGPHEQYF
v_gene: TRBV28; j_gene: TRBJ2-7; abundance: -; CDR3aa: CASSLPLLGGTSGRDPFREQYF
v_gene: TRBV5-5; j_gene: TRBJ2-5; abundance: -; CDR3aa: CASSLWGGAEETQYF
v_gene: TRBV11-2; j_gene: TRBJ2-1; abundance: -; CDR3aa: CASSRSPGEEQFF